The next 14 T cell receptor beta chains were all read from a single sample in a study of cytotoxic CD8 clonotypes in ibrutinib-treated CLL. The method was immunoSEQ multiplex PCR; TCRdb's version includes in-frame clones alone and lacks a portion of them. The table has about 20,000 clones, around 75% seen once. Sequencing was performed on PBMCs, taken before ibrutinib treatment. Receptor source: a human donor with chronic lymphocytic leukemia.

The CDR3 protein is CASSISGLGAYEQYF. CDR3 sequence (DNA): TGTGCCAGTAGTATAAGCGGACTAGGGGCCTACGAGCAGTACTTC. The chain has TRBV19 and TRBJ2-7, with 7 bases identical to TRBD2. V lost 2 bases and J lost 2; bases outside the gene matches: 6. The CDR3 contains 15 residues. Germline V gene lookup returns CDR1 LNHDA and CDR2 SQIVND (reference sequence).

The chain is built from TRBV11-2 and TRBJ2-1; 8 bases align to TRBD1. The germline V gene encodes CDR1 SGHAT and CDR2 FQNNGV. V lost 5 bases, J lost 6 bases, and 12 bases stayed unmatched. The CDR3 is made up of 16 amino acids. CDR3 sequence: CASSPLGLGTGNEQFF. CDR3 sequence (DNA): TGTGCCAGCAGCCCCTTGGGGCTAGGGACAGGCAATGAGCAGTTCTTC.

The rearrangement joins TRBV2 to TRBJ1-5; TRBD1 agrees at 8 bases. V lost 1 base and J lost 7; bases outside the gene matches: 6. Looked up from germline, CDR1 is SNHLY and CDR2 is FYNNEI. This CDR3 spans 15 amino acids. The CDR3 DNA follows: TGTGCCAGCAGTGAAGAACAGGGGGGGCGACAGCCCCAGCATTTT. Amino acids: CASSEEQGGRQPQHF.

The chain links TRBV5-1 to TRBJ1-2; D is unclear. V was pared by 0 bases and J by 1 base, with 16 bases between. CDR3 length: 17 amino acids. From germline, CDR1 is SGHRS and CDR2 YFSETQ. The CDR3 nucleotides are TGCGCCAGCAGCTTGGTATCGGCCCCATCATTTAACTATGGCTACACCTTC. Amino acids: CASSLVSAPSFNYGYTF. Full variable domain (outside the CDR3, taken from reference TRBV5-1 and TRBJ1-2): KAGVTQTPRYLIKTRGQQVTLSCSPISGHRSVSWYQQTPGQGLQFLFEYFSETQRNKGNFPGRFSGRQFSNSRSEMNVSTLELGDSALYLCASSLVSAPSFNYGYTFGSGTRLTVV.

The V and J genes are TRBV10-3 and TRBJ1-3; a possible D gene is TRBD1 (6 bases). V lost 1 base and J lost 4, with 8 bases in between. The length of the CDR3 is 14 residues. Germline V gene data show CDR1 as ENHRY and CDR2 as SYGVKD. CDR3 bases: TGTGCCATCAGTGAGTGGGGGCCCGGAAACACCATATATTTT. Translated, it gives CAISEWGPGNTIYF.

This clone has a handful of counts. The rearrangement links TRBV4-1 to TRBJ2-6; TRBD2 agrees at 14 bases. Trimming cost V 4 bases and J 2 bases; bases outside gene matches: 7. This CDR3 has 19 residues. From germline, CDR1 is MGHRA and CDR2 YSYEKL. CDR3 loop: CASSPGTSGSLTGANVLTF. For the CDR3, the DNA is TGCGCCAGCAGCCCAGGGACTAGCGGGAGCTTAACTGGGGCCAACGTCCTGACTTTC.

The CDR3 sequence is CASSDLRYGEQYF. CDR3 DNA: TGTGCCAGTAGTGATTTGCGGTACGGAGAGCAGTACTTC. The chain uses TRBV19 and TRBJ2-7; D ambiguous. Germline CDR1 and CDR2: LNHDA and SQIVND (reference sequence). V dropped 5 bases and J dropped 7 bases, with 15 bases sitting between them. The CDR3 has 13 residues.

This chain links TRBV30 with TRBJ1-5, with D possibly matching TRBD1 (5 bases). V shed 0 bases and J shed 7 bases, with 13 bases lying between them. Germline CDR1 is GTSNPN and CDR2 is SVGIG (reference sequence). The CDR3 runs to 14 residues. The CDR3, as DNA: TGTGCCTGGAGTGTAAGGTTTTGGGGCCAGCCCCAGCATTTT. It is translated as CAWSVRFWGQPQHF.

In its sample, this clone was seen a few times. V usage is TRBV19 and J usage is TRBJ1-2; 7 bases line up with TRBD1. CDR3 length equals 15 residues. CDR1 is LNHDA, CDR2 SQIVND, per germline (reference sequence). V shed 4 bases, J shed 4 bases, and the junction held 9 bases outside the gene matches. In DNA form, the CDR3 reads TGTGCCAGTAGTACCTCGGGGACAGCGATCTATGGCTACACCTTC. It translates to CASSTSGTAIYGYTF.

The gene calls are TRBV30 and TRBJ2-2; D possibly uses TRBD1 or TRBD2 (6 bases each). The germline CDR1 and CDR2 sequences are GTSNPN and SVGIG (reference sequence). This CDR3 spans 17 amino acids. V was pared by 3 bases and J by 3 bases, with 20 bases between. This CDR3 is CAWRATGGVIYTGELFF. CDR3 sequence (DNA): TGTGCCTGGAGGGCGACAGGAGGGGTGATCTACACCGGGGAGCTGTTTTTT. The variable domain in full, completed from reference TRBV30 and TRBJ2-2, reads SQTIHQWPATLVQPVGSPLSLECTVEGTSNPNLYWYRQAAGRGLQLLFYSVGIGQISSEVPQNLSASRPQDRQFILSSKKLLLSDSGFYLCAWRATGGVIYTGELFFGEGSRLTVL.

The V and J genes are TRBV4-2 and TRBJ2-7, with a tentative D call TRBD1 (6 bases). CDR3 length equals 15 residues. V was shortened by 1 base and J by 6 bases, with 16 bases between the two germline ends. Germline lookup yields CDR1 LGHNA and CDR2 YNFKEQ. Written as DNA, the CDR3 is TGTGCCAGCAGCCAAGGATCAAACAGGGCAGGCGAGCAGTACTTC. Protein sequence: CASSQGSNRAGEQYF.

The chain recombines TRBV2 with TRBJ2-6; 7 nucleotides match TRBD1. CDR1 SNHLY and CDR2 FYNNEI come from the germline V gene. V lost 5 bases and J lost 0; bases outside the gene matches: 7. This CDR3 contains 17 residues. As DNA, the CDR3 is TGTGCCAGCAGTCCAGGGACAGTGAACTCTGGGGCCAACGTCCTGACTTTC. This translates into CASSPGTVNSGANVLTF.

In its sample, this clone was seen a few times. V gene TRBV7-9 combines with J gene TRBJ2-7; D is undetermined. Germline CDR1 reads SEHNR; CDR2 reads FQNEAQ (reference sequence). The CDR3 runs to 13 residues. Deletions cut 5 bases from V and 1 base from J, with 9 bases between. The CDR3 spells CASSHILSYEQYF. CDR3 nucleotides: TGTGCCAGCAGCCATATACTTTCCTACGAGCAGTACTTC.

In this sample, this clone turned up once. The chain carries TRBV7-9 and TRBJ2-7, with no clear D. CDR3 length: 16 residues. Germline values: CDR1 SEHNR, CDR2 FQNEAQ (reference sequence). The germline V and J ends were trimmed by 5 bases and 3 bases, with 20 bases remaining between them. The CDR3 loop reads CASSEVLGDFFYEQYF. The CDR3 DNA follows: TGTGCCAGCAGCGAGGTTTTAGGTGATTTTTTCTACGAGCAGTACTTC.